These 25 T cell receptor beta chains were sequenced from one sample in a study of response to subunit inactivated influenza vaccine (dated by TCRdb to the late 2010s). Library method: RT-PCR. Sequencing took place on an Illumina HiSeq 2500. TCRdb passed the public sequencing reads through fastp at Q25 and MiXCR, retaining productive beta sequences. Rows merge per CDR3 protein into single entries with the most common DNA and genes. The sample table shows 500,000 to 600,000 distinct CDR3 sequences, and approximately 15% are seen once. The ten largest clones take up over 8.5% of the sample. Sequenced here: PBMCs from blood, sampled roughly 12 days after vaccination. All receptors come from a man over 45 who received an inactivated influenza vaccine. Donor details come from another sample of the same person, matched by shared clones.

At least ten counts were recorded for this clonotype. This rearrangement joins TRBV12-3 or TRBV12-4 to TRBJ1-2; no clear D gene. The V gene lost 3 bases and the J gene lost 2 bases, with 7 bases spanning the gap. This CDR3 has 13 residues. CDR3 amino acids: CASSFGRNYGYTF. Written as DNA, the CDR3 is TGTGCCAGCAGTTTCGGCAGGAACTATGGCTACACCTTC.

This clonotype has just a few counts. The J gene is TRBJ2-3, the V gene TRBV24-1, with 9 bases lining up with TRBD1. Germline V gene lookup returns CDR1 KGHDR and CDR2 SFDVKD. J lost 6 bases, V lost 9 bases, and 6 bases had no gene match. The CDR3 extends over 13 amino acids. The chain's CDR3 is CATATGGRDTQYF. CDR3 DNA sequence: TGTGCCACCGCGACAGGGGGTCGGGATACGCAGTATTTT.

This chain's CDR3 is CASSLWGRGRTDTQYF. CDR3 nucleotide sequence: TGTGCCAGCAGCTTATGGGGGCGGGGGCGCACAGATACGCAGTATTTT. This sequence joins TRBV7-2 and TRBJ2-3, with TRBD2 as a possible D gene (7 bases). The CDR3 totals 16 residues. Trimming took 2 bases from V and 1 from J, leaving 13 bases between them. Germline V CDR1 and CDR2: SGHTA, FQGNSA.

The DNA of the CDR3 is TGTGCCAGCAGCTCCCGTGAGGGATGGACTGAAGCTTTCTTT. It specifies CASSSREGWTEAFF. The chain has TRBV11-2 and TRBJ1-1; D remains ambiguous. V lost 4 bases to trimming and J lost 5 bases, with 14 bases between them. CDR1 and CDR2 from the germline V gene are SGHAT and FQNNGV. The CDR3 spans 14 residues.

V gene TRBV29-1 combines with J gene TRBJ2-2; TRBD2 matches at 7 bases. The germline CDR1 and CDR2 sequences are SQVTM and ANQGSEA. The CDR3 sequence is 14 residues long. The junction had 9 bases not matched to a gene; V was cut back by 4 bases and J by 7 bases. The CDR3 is CSVAPTSLGGELFF. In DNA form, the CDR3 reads TGCAGCGTTGCCCCGACTAGCCTGGGCGGGGAGCTGTTTTTT.

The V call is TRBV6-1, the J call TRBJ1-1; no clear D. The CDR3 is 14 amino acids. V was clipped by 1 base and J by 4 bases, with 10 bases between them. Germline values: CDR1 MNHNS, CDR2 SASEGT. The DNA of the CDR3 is TGTGCCAGCAGTGAAGGTGGGCTTCGCACTGAAGCTTTCTTT. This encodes CASSEGGLRTEAFF.

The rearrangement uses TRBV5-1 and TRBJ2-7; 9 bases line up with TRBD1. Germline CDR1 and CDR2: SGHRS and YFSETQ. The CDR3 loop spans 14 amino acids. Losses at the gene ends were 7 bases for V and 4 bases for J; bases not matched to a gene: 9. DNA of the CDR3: TGCGCCAGCGCTCCCGGGACAGGGTCGTACGAGCAGTACTTC. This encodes CASAPGTGSYEQYF.

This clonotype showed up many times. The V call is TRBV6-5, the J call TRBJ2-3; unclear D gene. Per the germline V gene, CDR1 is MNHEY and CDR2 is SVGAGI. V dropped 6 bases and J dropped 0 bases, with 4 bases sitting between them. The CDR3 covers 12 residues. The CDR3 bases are TGTGCCAGCAGGGCGAGCACAGATACGCAGTATTTT. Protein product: CASRASTDTQYF.

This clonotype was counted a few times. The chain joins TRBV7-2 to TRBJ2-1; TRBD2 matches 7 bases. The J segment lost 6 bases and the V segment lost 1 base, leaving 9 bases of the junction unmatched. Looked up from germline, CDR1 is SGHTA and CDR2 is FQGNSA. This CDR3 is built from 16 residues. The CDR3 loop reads CASSLVASGGANEQFF. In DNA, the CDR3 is TGTGCCAGCAGCTTAGTCGCTAGCGGTGGTGCCAATGAGCAGTTCTTC.

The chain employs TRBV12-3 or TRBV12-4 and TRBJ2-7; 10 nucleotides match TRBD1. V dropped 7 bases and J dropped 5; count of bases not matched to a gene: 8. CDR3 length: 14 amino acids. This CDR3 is CASTPAGTGDEQYF. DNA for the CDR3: TGTGCCAGCACCCCCGCCGGGACAGGGGACGAGCAGTACTTC.

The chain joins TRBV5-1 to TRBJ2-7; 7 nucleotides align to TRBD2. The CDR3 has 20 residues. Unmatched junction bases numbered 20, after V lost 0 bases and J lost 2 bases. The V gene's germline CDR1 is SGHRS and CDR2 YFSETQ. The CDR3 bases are TGCGCCAGCAGCTTGGGCCCTCAGGTGGGGGGTTTAGCGGGTACCTACGAGCAGTACTTC. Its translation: CASSLGPQVGGLAGTYEQYF.

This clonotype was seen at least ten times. DNA for the CDR3: TGTGCCAGCAGCTTAGTGGTTAGCGGGATCAATGAGCAGTTCTTC. As protein: CASSLVVSGINEQFF. The chain joins TRBV7-8 to TRBJ2-1, with 8 bases matching TRBD2. The CDR3 spans 15 residues. Trimming removed 1 base from V and 6 bases from J; junction bases left unmatched: 5. Germline CDR1 and CDR2: SGHVS and FQNEAQ.

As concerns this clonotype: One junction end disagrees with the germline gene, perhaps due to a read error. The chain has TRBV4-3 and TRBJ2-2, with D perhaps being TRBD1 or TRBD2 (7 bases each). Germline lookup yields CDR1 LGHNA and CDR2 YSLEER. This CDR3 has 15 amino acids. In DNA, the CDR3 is TGCGACAGCAGCCAAGATGCCAGGGGGGGTTGGGAGCTGTTTTTT. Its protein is CDSSQDARGGWELFF.

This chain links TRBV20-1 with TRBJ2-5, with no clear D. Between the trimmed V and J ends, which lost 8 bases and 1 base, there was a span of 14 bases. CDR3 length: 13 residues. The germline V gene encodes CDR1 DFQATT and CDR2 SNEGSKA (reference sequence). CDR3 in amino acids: CSPSALVQETQYF. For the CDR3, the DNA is TGCAGTCCTTCGGCTCTAGTCCAAGAGACCCAGTACTTC.

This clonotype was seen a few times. CDR3 region: CASTSSGGRAYNEQFF. The CDR3 bases are TGTGCCAGCACCTCCTCTGGCGGGAGGGCCTACAATGAGCAGTTCTTC. The V call is TRBV12-3 or TRBV12-4, the J call TRBJ2-1, with 9 nucleotides matching TRBD2. V shed 7 bases, J shed 2 bases, and the junction held 9 bases outside the gene matches. CDR3 length: 16 residues.

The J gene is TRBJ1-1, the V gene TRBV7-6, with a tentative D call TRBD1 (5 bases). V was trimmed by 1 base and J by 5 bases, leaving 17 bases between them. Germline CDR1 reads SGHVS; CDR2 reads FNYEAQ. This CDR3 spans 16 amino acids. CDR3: CASSLGRKGLGTEAFF. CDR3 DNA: TGTGCCAGCAGCTTAGGAAGGAAGGGGCTGGGGACTGAAGCTTTCTTT.

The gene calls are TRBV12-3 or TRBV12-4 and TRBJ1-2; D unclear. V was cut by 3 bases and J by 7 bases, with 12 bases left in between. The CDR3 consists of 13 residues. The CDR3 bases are TGTGCCAGCAGTTTGCGGAGGCCGGGTGGCTACACCTTC. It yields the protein CASSLRRPGGYTF.

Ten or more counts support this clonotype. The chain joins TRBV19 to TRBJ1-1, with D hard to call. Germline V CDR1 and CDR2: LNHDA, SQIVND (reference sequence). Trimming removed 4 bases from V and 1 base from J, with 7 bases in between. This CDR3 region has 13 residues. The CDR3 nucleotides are TGTGCCAGTAGTACACAGAGGAACACTGAAGCTTTCTTT. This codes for CASSTQRNTEAFF. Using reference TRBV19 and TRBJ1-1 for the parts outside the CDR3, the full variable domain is DGGITQSPKYLFRKEGQNVTLSCEQNLNHDAMYWYRQDPGQGLRLIYYSQIVNDFQKGDIAEGYSVSREKKESFPLTVTSAQKNPTAFYLCASSTQRNTEAFFGQGTRLTVV.

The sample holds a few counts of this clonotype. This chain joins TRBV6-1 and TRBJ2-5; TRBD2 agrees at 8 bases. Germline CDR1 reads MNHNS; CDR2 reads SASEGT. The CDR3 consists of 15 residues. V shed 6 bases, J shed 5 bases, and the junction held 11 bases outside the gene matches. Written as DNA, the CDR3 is TGTGCCAGCAGCCCCATGCGGGGGGCGGGCGAGACCCAGTACTTC. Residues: CASSPMRGAGETQYF.

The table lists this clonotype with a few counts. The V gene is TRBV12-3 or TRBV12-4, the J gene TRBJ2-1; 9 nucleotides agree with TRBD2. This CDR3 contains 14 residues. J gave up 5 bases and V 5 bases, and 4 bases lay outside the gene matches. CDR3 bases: TGTGCCAGCAGTATCGGACTAGCGAACAATGAGCAGTTCTTC. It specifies CASSIGLANNEQFF.

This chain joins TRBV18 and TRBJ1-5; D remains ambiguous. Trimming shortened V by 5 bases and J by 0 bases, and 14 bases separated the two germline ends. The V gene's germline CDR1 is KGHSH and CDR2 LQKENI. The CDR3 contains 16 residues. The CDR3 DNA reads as TGTGCCAGCTCATACTCCGAACGTTTTAGCAATCAGCCCCAGCATTTT. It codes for CASSYSERFSNQPQHF.

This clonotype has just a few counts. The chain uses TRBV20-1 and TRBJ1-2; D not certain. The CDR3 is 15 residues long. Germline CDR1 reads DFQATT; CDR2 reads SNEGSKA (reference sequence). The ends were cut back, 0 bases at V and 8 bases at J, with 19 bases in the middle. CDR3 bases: TGCAGTGCTAGAGACCCCGGGGTGGGTCTCAGGGGCTACACCTTC. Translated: CSARDPGVGLRGYTF.

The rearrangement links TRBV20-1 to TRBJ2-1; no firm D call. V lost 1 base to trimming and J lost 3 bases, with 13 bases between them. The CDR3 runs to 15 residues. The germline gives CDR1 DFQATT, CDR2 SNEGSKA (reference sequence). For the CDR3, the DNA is TGCAGTGCTAGAGTTAGCACCATGATCTACAATGAGCAGTTCTTC. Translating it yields CSARVSTMIYNEQFF.

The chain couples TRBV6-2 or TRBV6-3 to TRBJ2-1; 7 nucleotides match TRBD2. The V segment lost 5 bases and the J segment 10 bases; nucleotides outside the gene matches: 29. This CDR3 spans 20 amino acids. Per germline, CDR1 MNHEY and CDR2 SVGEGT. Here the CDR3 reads CASSPPSAGEPSIRFGEQFF. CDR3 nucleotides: TGTGCCAGCAGTCCCCCCAGTGCGGGGGAACCCTCTATCCGCTTCGGAGAGCAGTTCTTC.

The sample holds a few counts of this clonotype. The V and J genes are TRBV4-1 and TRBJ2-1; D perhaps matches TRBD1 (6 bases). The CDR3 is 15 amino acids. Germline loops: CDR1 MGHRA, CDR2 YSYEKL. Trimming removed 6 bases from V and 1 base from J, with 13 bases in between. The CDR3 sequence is CASRDPRGSYNEQFF. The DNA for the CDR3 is TGCGCCAGCAGGGACCCAAGGGGGTCCTACAATGAGCAGTTCTTC.